The clone carrying this T cell receptor beta chain was detected once. The antigen remains undetermined. The germline V gene has CDR1 LGHNA and CDR2 YSLEER. Unmatched junction bases numbered 10, after V lost 0 bases and J lost 6 bases. The CDR3 consists of 17 residues. This sample is drawn from a study of shared clonotypes between healthy human individuals. Study findings and constraints: Sample collection involved blood only; tissue repertoires are likely different. Sharing of clonotypes among donors was expected to vary with sequencing depth.

Genomic DNA belonging to each subset was distributed in equal measure over several immunoSEQ plates. The protocol was immunoSEQ multiplex PCR, while the TCRdb copy is restricted to in-frame clones and leaves out a portion. Of about 510,000 clones listed, about 75% were seen once; the top ten hold approximately 12%. The chain joins TRBV4-3 to TRBJ2-3; 9 nucleotides match TRBD2. The TCR comes from a woman aged 40-49 years in good health. Some clones in this sample may be carry-over from other donors' samples. Sequencing was performed on PBMCs. The CDR3 sequence is CASSQDLSAGGGDTQYF. CDR3 in DNA: TGCGCCAGCAGCCAAGATCTGTCGGCGGGAGGGGGGGATACGCAGTATTTT.